The sequence of this TCR beta chain was determined in a study of regulatory T cells in long-lasting Graves disease. Study-wide results and caveats: Under persistent disease, TRBV28, TRBJ1-2 and TRBJ2-5 were used preferentially.

Germline CDR1 reads MDHEN; CDR2 reads SYDVKM. The CDR3 consists of 17 residues. V lost 2 bases to trimming and J lost 4 bases, with 19 bases between them. In the case of this clonotype: Antigen: not known.

Construction of TCR beta libraries relied on iRepertoire HTBI primers and on Arm-PCR targeting CDR3 regions. In the study's own analysis: Identified across the samples were 50 to 70 TRBV segments and about 14 TRBJ segments. TCRdb re-called the multiplex PCR reads through MiXCR, storing one row per CDR3 protein. TCRdb, rather than the study authors, made the V and J calls. The repertoire consists of some 450,000 distinct CDR3 sequences, with around a quarter occurring once and the leading ten covering about 26%. Time point denoted: persistent/refractory GD, antithyroid drugs over 5 years with positive TRAb. Researchers made the TCR library from RNA that was extracted from PBMCs.

The receptor was derived from a female donor with Graves disease. The sequencing here drew on peripheral blood mononuclear cells (PBMCs), taken when the disease was refractory, from a patient treated with antithyroid drugs. This sequence joins TRBV28 and TRBJ2-3, with D possibly being TRBD1 (6 bases). CDR3 amino acids: CASSLNFRDTKADTQYF. The CDR3, as DNA: TGTGCCAGCAGTTTAAATTTCCGGGACACAAAGGCAGATACGCAGTATTTT.